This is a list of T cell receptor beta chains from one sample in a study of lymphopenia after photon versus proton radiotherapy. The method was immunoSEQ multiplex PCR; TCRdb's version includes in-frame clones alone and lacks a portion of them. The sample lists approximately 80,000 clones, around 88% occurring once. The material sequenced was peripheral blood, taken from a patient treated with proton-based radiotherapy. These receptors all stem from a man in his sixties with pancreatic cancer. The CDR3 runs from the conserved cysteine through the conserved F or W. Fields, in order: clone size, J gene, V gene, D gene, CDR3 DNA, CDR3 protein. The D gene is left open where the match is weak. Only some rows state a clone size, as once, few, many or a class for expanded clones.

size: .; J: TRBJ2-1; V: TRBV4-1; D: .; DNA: TGCGCCAGCAGCCAACCTGGGCGGCTCAGGTACAATGAGCAGTTCTTC; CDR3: CASSQPGRLRYNEQFF
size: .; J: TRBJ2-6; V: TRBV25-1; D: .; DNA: TGTGCCAGCAGTGCCCCGGGGCAGATCTCTGGGGCCAACGTCCTGACTTTC; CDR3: CASSAPGQISGANVLTF
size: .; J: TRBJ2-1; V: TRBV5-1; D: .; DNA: TGCGCCAGCAGCTTCGGGGCCACCGGCAGTGAGCAGTTCTTC; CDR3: CASSFGATGSEQFF
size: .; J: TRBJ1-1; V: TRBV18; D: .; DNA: TGTGCCAGCTCACCAGGGCGGGAGAACACTGAAGCTTTCTTT; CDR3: CASSPGRENTEAFF
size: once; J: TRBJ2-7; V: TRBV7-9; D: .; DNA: TGTGCCAGCAGCCGGCGTACTCCGTTAGAGCAGTACTTC; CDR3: CASSRRTPLEQYF
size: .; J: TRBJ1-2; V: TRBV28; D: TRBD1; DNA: TGTGCCAGCAGTCGGACAGGGAATATCTATGGCTACACCTTC; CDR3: CASSRTGNIYGYTF
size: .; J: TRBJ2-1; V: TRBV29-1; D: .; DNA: TGCAGCGTTGTACTAGCCGGGAGTACTGAGCAGTTCTTC; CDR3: CSVVLAGSTEQFF
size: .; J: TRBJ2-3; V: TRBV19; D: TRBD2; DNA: TGTGCCAGTACCCCAAGGCTAGCGGGAGAGGCAGATACGCAGTATTTT; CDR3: CASTPRLAGEADTQYF
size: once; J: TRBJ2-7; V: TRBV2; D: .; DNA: TGTGCCAGCAGTGAAGCCCTCACCCCAGGGAAGAACTCCTACGAGCAGTACTTC; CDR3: CASSEALTPGKNSYEQYF
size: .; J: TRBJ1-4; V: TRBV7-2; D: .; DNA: TGTGCCAGCAGCTTCTCAACAGCTGAAAAACTGTTTTTT; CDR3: CASSFSTAEKLFF
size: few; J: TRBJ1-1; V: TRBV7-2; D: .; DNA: TGTGCCAGCAGCTTCCAGGGAGGGAACACTGAAGCTTTCTTT; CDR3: CASSFQGGNTEAFF
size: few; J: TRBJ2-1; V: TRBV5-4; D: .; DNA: TGTGCCAGCAGCGTATACAGCAATGAGCAGTTCTTC; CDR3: CASSVYSNEQFF
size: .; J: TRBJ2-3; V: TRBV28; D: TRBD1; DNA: TGTGCCAGCAGTCCCGCCGTTAGGACAGGGTACGCAGATACGCAGTATTTT; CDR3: CASSPAVRTGYADTQYF
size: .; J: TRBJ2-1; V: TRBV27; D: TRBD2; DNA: TGTGCCAGCAGTTTTCTAGCGGGGGAGCAGTTCTTC; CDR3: CASSFLAGEQFF
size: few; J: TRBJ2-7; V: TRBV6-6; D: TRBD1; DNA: TGTGCCAGCAGCTCGGGACAGGGGGCTTCGTACTTC; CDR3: CASSSGQGASYF
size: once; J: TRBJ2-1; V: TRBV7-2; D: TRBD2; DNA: TGTGCCAGCAGCTTAGCCCCGGGGACTAGCGGATACAATGAGCAGTTCTTC; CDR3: CASSLAPGTSGYNEQFF
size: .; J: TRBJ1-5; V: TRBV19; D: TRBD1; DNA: TGTGCCAGTAGTTCCCTTCTAACAGGGGGGGTTCATCAGCCCCAGCATTTT; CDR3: CASSSLLTGGVHQPQHF
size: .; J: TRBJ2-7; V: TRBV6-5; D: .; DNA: TGTGCCAGCAGTTACTTGTCTATTTCGTACTTC; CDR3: CASSYLSISYF
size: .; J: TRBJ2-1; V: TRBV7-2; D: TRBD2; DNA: TGTGCCAGCAGCTTAGCCGGGACTAGCGGATACAATGAGCAGTTCTTC; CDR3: CASSLAGTSGYNEQFF
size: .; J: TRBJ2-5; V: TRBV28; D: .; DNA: TGTGCCAGCAGTATCACCCGAGCCGCGGAGACCCAGTACTTC; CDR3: CASSITRAAETQYF
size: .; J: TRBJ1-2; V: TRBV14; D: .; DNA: TGTGCCAGCAGCCAAGATTCAGTCCAAGTTCGGGGCTACACCTTC; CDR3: CASSQDSVQVRGYTF
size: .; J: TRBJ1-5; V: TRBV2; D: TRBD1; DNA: TGTGCCAGCAGATCTGGACAGGACTATCAGCCCCAGCATTTT; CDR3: CASRSGQDYQPQHF
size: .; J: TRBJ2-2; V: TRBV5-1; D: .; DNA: TGCGCCAGCAGCTCTACGTGGAGAGCGAACACCGGGGAGCTGTTTTTT; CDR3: CASSSTWRANTGELFF
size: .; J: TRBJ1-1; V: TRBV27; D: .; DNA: TGTGCCAGCAGTTTATTGGGTGGAGTAGCCACTGAAGCTTTCTTT; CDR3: CASSLLGGVATEAFF
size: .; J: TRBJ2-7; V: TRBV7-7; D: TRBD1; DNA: TGTGCTAGCAGCTTGGGGACAGGTTCCTACGAGCAGTACTTC; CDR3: CASSLGTGSYEQYF
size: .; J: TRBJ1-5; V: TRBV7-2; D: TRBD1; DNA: TGTGCCAGCAGCTCAGGACAGGGTCAACAGCCCCAGCATTTT; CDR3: CASSSGQGQQPQHF
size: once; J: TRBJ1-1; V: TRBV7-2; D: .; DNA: TGTGCCAGCAGCTTAGAAAACACTGAAGCTTTCTTT; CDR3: CASSLENTEAFF
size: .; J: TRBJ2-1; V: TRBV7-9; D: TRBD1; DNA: TGTGCCAGCAGCCCGTGGGACAGCAATGAGCAGTTCTTC; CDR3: CASSPWDSNEQFF
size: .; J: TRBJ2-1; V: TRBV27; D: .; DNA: TGTGCCAGCAGTTTATTAGGGCTAAACAATGAGCAGTTCTTC; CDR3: CASSLLGLNNEQFF
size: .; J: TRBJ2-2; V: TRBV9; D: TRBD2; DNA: TGTGCCAGCAGCGCACAAGGGACTAGCGGTAACACCGGGGAGCTGTTTTTT; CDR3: CASSAQGTSGNTGELFF
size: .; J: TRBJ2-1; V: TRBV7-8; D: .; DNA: TGTGCCAGCAGCTTACTAGACGAGCAGTTCTTC; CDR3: CASSLLDEQFF
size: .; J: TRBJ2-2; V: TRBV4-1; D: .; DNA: TGCGCCAGCAGCCAAGATCTGAGGACATCCACCGGGGAGCTGTTTTTT; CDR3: CASSQDLRTSTGELFF
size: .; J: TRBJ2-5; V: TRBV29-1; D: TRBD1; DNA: TGCAGCGCCGGGGCCGGGACAGGAAAAGAGACCCAGTACTTC; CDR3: CSAGAGTGKETQYF
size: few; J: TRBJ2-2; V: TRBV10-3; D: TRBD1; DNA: TGTGCCATCAACCGCGGACAGGGCAACGGGGAGCTGTTTTTT; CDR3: CAINRGQGNGELFF
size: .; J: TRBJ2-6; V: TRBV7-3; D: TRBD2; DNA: TGTGCCAGCAGCTTAACGGGTGCGGGAGGGCTTTCTGGGGCCAACGTCCTGACTTTC; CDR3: CASSLTGAGGLSGANVLTF
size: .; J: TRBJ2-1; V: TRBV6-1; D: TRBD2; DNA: TGTGCCAGCAGTGGCGGGACTAGCGGCTACAATGAGCAGTTCTTC; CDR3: CASSGGTSGYNEQFF
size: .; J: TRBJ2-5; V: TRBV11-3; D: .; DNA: TGTGCCAGCAGCTACGGGTCGGGAGTTGGAGAGGAGACCCAGTACTTC; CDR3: CASSYGSGVGEETQYF
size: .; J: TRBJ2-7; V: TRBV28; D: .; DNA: TGTGCCAGCAGTTTAGGCTACGAGCAGTACTTC; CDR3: CASSLGYEQYF
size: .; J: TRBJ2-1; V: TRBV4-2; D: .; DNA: TGTGCCAGCAGCCAAGATGGGACAAAATCCTACAATGAGCAGTTCTTC; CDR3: CASSQDGTKSYNEQFF
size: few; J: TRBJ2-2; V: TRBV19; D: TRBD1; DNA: TGTGCCAGTAGTTGGGTACAGGGGGGAACCGGGGAGCTGTTTTTT; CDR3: CASSWVQGGTGELFF
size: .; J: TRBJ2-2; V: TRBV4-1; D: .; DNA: TGCGCCAGCAGCCAAGTAGGGGCAGTCGGGGAGCTGTTTTTT; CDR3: CASSQVGAVGELFF
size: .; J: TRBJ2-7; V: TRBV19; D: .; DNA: TGTGCCAGTAGTACGACCTTTAGCGAGCAGTACTTC; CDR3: CASSTTFSEQYF
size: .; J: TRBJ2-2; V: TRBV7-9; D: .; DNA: TGTGCCAGCAGCTTAGGCTTTGGAGACACCGGGGAGCTGTTTTTT; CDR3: CASSLGFGDTGELFF
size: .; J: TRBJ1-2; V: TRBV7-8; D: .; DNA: TGTGCCAGCAGCACCGGAGATGTCTATGGCTACACCTTC; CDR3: CASSTGDVYGYTF
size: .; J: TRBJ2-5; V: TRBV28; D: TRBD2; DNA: TGTGCCAGCAGTTTATGGTCGCGGGGGGGCTCTCAAGAGACCCAGTACTTC; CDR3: CASSLWSRGGSQETQYF
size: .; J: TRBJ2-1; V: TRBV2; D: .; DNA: TGTGCCAGCAGTAGGATAGGCGCCGGCAGTGAGCAGTTCTTC; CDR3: CASSRIGAGSEQFF
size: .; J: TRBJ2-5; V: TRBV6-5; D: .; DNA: TGTGCCAGCAGTTACGTTTGGGGTAAAGAGACCCAGTACTTC; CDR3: CASSYVWGKETQYF
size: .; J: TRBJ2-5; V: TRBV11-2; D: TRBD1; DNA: TGTGCCAGCAGCTCATACAGGGGGCAGGAGACCCAGTACTTC; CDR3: CASSSYRGQETQYF
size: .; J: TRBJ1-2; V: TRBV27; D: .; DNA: TGTGCCAGCAGTGGTCTTAGGGCAGGCTCGAGCTATGGCTACACCTTC; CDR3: CASSGLRAGSSYGYTF
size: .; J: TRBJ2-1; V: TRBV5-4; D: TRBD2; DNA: TGTGCCAGCAGCTTGGGGCTAGCGGGAGCCTATCCCCAGCAGTTCTTC; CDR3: CASSLGLAGAYPQQFF
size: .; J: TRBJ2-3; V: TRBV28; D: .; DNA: TGTGCCAGCAGCCTACGAAAGCGGCCGGGAGATACGCAGTATTTT; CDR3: CASSLRKRPGDTQYF
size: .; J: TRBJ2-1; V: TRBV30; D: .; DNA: TGTGCCACAAGTAAAGGGACAAACAATGAGCAGTTCTTC; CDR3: CATSKGTNNEQFF